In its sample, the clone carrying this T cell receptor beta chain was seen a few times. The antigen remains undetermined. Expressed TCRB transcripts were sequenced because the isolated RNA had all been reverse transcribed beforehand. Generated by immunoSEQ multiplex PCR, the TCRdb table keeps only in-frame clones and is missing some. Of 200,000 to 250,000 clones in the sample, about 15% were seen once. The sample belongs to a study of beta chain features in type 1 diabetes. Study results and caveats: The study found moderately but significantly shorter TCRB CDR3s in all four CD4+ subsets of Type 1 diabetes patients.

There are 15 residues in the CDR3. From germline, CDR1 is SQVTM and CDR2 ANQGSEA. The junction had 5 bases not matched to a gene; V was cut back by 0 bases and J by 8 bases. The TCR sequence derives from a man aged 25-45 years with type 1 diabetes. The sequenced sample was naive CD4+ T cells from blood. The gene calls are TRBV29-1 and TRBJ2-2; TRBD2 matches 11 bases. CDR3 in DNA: TGCAGCGTTGAAGATCAAACTAGCGGGAGAGGGGAGCTGTTTTTT. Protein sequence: CSVEDQTSGRGELFF.